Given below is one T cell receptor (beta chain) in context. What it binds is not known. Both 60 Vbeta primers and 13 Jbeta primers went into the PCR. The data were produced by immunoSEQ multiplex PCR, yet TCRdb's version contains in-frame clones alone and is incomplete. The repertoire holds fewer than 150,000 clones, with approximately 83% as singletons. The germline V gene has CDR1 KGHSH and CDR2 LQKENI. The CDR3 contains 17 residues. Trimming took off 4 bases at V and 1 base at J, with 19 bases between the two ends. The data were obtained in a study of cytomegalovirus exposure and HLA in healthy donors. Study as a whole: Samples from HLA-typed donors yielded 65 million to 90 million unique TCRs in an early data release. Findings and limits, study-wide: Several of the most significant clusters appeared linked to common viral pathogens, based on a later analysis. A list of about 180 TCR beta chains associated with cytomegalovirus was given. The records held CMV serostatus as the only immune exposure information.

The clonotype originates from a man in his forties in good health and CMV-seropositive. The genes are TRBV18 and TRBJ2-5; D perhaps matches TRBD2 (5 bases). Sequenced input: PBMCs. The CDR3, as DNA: TGTGCCAGCTCACGGGCGGTTTGGGGAGCCACCCAAGAGACCCAGTACTTC. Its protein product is CASSRAVWGATQETQYF.